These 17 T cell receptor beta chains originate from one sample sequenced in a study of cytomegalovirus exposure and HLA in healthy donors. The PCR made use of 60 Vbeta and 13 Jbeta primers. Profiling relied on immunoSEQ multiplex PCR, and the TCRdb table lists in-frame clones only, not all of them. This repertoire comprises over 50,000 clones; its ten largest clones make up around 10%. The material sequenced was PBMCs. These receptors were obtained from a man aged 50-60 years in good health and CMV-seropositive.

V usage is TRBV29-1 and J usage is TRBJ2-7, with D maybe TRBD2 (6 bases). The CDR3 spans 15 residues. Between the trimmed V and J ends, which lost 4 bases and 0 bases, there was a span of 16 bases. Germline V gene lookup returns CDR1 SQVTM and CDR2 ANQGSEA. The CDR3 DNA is TGCAGCGTTGTTTCAGCGGGTGAGAGCTCCTACGAGCAGTACTTC. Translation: CSVVSAGESSYEQYF.

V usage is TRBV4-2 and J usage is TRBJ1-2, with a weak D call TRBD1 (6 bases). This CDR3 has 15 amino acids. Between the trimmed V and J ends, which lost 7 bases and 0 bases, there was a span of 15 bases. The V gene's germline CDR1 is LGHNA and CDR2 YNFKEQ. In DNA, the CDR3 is TGTGCCAGCACACATCCCGGGACACCTAACTATGGCTACACCTTC. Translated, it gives CASTHPGTPNYGYTF.

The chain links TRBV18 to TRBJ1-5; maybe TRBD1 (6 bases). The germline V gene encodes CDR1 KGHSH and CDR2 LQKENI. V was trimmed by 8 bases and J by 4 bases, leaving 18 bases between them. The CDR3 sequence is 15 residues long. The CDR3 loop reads CASAPGAGENQPQHF. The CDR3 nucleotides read TGTGCCAGCGCCCCCGGGGCAGGGGAAAATCAGCCCCAGCATTTT.

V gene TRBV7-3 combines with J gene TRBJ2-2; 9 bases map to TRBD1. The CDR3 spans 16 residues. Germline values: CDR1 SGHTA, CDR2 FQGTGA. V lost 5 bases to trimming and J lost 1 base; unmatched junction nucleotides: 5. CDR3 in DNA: TGTGCCAGCAGCGCCACAGGGGGCGGGAACACCGGGGAGCTGTTTTTT. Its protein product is CASSATGGGNTGELFF.

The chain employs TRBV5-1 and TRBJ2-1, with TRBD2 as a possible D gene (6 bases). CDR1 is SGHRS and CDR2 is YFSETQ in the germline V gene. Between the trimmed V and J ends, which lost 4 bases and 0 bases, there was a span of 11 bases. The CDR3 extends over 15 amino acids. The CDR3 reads CASSISGYSYNEQFF. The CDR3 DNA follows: TGCGCCAGCAGCATTAGCGGATACTCCTACAATGAGCAGTTCTTC.

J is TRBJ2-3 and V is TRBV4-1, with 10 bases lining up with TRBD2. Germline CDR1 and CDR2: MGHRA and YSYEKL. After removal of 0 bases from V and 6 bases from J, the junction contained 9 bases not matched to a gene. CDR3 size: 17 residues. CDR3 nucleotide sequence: TGCGCCAGCAGCCAAGATTCTCGGCTAGCGGGAGCGGATACGCAGTATTTT. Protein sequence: CASSQDSRLAGADTQYF.

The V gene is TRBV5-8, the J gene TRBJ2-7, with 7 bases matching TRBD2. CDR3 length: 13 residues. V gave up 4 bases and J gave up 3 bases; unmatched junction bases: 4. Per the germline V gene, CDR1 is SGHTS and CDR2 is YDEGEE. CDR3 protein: CASSPGLIYEQYF. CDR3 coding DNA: TGTGCCAGCAGCCCGGGACTAATCTACGAGCAGTACTTC.

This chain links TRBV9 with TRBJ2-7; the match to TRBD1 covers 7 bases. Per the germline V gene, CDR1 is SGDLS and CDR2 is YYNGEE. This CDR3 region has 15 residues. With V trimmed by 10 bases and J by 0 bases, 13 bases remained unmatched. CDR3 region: CAPKKGAPSSYEQYF. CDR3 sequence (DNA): TGTGCCCCAAAGAAGGGGGCCCCTAGCTCCTACGAGCAGTACTTC.

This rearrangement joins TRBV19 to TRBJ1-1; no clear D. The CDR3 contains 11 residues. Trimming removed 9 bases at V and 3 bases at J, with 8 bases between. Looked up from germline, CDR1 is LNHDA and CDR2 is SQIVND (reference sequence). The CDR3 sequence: CASNGDTEAFF. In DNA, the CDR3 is TGTGCCAGCAACGGGGACACTGAAGCTTTCTTT. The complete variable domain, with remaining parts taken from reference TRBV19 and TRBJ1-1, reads DGGITQSPKYLFRKEGQNVTLSCEQNLNHDAMYWYRQDPGQGLRLIYYSQIVNDFQKGDIAEGYSVSREKKESFPLTVTSAQKNPTAFYLCASNGDTEAFFGQGTRLTVV.

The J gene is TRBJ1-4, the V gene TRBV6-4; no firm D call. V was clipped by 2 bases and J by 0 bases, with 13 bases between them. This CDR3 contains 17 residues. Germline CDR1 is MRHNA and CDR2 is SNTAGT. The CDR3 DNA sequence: TGTGCCAGCAGTGACGTAAGAGAACCCCCAACTAATGAAAAACTGTTTTTT. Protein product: CASSDVREPPTNEKLFF.

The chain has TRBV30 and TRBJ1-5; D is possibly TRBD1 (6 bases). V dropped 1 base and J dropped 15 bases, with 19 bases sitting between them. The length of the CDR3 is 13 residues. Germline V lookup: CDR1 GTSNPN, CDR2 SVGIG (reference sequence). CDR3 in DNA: TGTGCCTGGAGTGGGGGACACCCTGGGGCTCTGCATTTT. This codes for CAWSGGHPGALHF.

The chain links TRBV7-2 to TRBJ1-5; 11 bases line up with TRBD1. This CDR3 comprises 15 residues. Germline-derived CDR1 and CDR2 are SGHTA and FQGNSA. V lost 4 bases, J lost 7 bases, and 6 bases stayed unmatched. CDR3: CASSSRTGGGQPQHF. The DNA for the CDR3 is TGTGCCAGCAGCTCCCGGACAGGGGGCGGACAGCCCCAGCATTTT.

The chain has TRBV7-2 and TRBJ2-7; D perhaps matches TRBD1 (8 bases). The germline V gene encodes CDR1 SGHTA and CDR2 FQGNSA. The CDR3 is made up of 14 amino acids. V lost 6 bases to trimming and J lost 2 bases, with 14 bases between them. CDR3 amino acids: CASRPQGGTYEQYF. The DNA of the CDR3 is TGTGCCAGCAGGCCACAGGGGGGGACCTACGAGCAGTACTTC.

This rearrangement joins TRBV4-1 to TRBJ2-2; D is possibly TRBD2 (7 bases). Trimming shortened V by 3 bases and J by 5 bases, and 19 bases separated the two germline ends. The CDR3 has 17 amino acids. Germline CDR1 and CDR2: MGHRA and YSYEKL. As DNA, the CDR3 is TGCGCCAGCAGCCACCTGGGGGGGGGCCCGCTAACCGGGGAGCTGTTTTTT. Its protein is CASSHLGGGPLTGELFF.

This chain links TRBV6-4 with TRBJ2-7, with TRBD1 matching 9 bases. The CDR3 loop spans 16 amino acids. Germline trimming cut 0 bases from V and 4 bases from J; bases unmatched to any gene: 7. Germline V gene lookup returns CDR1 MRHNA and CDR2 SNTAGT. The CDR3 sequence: CASSDSAGTGFYEQYF. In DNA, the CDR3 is TGTGCCAGCAGTGACTCTGCCGGGACAGGGTTTTACGAGCAGTACTTC.

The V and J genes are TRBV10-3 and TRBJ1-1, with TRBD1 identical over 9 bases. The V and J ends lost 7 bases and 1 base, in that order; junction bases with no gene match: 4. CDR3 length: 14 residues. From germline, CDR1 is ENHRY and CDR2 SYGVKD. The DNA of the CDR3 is TGTGCCATCAAGGGGACAGGGCAGAACACTGAAGCTTTCTTT. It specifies CAIKGTGQNTEAFF.

CDR3 residues: CASSGRTSGGGPEQFF. CDR3 nucleotides: TGTGCCAGCAGTGGCAGGACTAGCGGGGGGGGCCCCGAGCAGTTCTTC. The V and J genes are TRBV25-1 and TRBJ2-1, with 15 bases lining up with TRBD2. Germline loops: CDR1 MGHDK, CDR2 SYGVNS. This CDR3 contains 16 residues. The ends lost 4 bases at V and 10 bases at J; junction bases unmatched: 8. The full variable domain, completed using reference TRBV25-1 and TRBJ2-1, is EADIYQTPRYLVIGTGKKITLECSQTMGHDKMYWYQQDPGMELHLIHYSYGVNSTEKGDLSSESTVSRIRTEHFPLTLESARPSHTSQYLCASSGRTSGGGPEQFFGPGTRLTVL.